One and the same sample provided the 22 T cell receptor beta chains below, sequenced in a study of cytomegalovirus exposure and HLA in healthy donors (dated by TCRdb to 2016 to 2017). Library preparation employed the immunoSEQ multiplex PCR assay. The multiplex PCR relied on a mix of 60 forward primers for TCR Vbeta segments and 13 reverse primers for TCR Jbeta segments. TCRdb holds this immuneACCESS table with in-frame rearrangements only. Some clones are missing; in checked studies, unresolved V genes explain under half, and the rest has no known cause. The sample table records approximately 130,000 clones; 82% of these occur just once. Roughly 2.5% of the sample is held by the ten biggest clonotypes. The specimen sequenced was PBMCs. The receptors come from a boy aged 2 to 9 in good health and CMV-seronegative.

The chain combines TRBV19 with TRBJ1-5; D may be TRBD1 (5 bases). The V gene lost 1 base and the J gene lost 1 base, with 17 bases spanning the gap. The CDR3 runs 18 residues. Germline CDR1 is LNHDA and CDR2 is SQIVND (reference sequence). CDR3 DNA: TGTGCCAGTAGTATAGTGGGGCAGGACGTGAGGAGCAATCAGCCCCAGCATTTT. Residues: CASSIVGQDVRSNQPQHF.

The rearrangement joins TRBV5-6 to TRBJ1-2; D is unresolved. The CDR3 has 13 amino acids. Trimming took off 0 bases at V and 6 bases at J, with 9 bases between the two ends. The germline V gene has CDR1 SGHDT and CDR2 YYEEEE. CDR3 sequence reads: CASSLAGSDGYTF. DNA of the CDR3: TGTGCCAGCAGCTTGGCTGGGAGTGATGGCTACACCTTC.

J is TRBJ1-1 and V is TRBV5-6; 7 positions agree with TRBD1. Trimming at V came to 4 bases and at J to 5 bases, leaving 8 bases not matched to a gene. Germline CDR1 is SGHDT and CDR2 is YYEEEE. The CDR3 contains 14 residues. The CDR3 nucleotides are TGTGCCAGCAGCCGACAGGGATCGAGGACTGAAGCTTTCTTT. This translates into CASSRQGSRTEAFF.

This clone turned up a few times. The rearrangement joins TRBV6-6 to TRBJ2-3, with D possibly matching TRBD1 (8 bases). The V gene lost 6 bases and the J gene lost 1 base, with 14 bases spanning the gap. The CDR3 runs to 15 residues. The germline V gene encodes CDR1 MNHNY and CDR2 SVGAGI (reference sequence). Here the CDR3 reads CASRPTGGGTDTQYF. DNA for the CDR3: TGTGCCAGCAGACCCACAGGGGGGGGCACAGATACGCAGTATTTT.

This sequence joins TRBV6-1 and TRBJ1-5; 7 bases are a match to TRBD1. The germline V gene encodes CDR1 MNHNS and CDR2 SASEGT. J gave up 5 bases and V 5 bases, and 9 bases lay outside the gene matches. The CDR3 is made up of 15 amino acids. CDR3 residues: CASSTTGVGDQPQHF. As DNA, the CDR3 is TGTGCCAGCAGTACTACAGGGGTGGGAGATCAGCCCCAGCATTTT.

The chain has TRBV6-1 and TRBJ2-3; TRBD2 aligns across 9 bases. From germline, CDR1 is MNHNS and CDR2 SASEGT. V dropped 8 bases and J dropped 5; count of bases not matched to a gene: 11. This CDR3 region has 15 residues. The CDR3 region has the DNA TGTGCCAGCCGCGGGGGGGAGGGAACGGGAGATACGCAGTATTTT. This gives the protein CASRGGEGTGDTQYF.

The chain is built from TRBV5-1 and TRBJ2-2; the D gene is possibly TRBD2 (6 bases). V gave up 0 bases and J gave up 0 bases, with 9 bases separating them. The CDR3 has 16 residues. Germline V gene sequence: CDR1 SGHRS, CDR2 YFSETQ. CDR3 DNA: TGCGCCAGCAGCTTGGCCCCGGGAGCGAACACCGGGGAGCTGTTTTTT. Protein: CASSLAPGANTGELFF.

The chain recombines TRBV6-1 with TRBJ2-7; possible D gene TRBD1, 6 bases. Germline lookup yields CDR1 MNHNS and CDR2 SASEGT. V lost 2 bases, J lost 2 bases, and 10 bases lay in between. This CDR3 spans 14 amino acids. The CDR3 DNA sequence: TGTGCCAGCAGTGAATCCCCAGGGGCCTACGAGCAGTACTTC. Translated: CASSESPGAYEQYF.

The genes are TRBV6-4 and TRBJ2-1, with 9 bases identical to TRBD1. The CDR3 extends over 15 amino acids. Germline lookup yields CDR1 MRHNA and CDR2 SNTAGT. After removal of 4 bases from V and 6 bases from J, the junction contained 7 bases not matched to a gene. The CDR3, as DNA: TGTGCCAGCAGTGCCACCGGGACAGGGTTCAATGAGCAGTTCTTC. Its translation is CASSATGTGFNEQFF.

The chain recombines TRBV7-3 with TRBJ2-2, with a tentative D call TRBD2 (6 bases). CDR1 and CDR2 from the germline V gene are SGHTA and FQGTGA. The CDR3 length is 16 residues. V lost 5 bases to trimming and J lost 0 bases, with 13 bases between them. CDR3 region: CASSPRGGANTGELFF. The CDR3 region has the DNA TGTGCCAGCAGCCCCCGCGGCGGGGCGAACACCGGGGAGCTGTTTTTT.

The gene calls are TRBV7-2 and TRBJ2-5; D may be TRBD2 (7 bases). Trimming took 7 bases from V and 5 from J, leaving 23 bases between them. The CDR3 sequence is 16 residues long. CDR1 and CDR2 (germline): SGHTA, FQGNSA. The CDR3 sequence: CASTPNLGGRWETQYF. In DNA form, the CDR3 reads TGTGCCAGCACACCCAACCTGGGGGGGCGATGGGAGACCCAGTACTTC.

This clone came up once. Written as DNA, the CDR3 is TGTGCCACCAGCACCGGACTAGCGGGTTTCACAGATACGCAGTATTTT. Translation: CATSTGLAGFTDTQYF. The V call is TRBV15, the J call TRBJ2-3; 11 bases align to TRBD2. The CDR3 is 16 residues long. V was pared by 4 bases and J by 2 bases, with 5 bases of the junction left unmatched. Germline V gene lookup returns CDR1 LNHNV and CDR2 YYDKDF (reference sequence). The variable domain in full, completed from reference TRBV15 and TRBJ2-3, reads DAMVIQNPRYQVTQFGKPVTLSCSQTLNHNVMYWYQQKSSQAPKLLFHYYDKDFNNEADTPDNFQSRRPNTSFCFLDIRSPGLGDTAMYLCATSTGLAGFTDTQYFGPGTRLTVL.

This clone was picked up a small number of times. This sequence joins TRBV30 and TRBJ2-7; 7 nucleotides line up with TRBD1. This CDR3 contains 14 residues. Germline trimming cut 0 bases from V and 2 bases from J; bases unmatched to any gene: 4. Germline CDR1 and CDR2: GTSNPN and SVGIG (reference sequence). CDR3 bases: TGTGCCTGGAGTGTTACAGGGGTGACCTACGAGCAGTACTTC. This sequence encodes CAWSVTGVTYEQYF.

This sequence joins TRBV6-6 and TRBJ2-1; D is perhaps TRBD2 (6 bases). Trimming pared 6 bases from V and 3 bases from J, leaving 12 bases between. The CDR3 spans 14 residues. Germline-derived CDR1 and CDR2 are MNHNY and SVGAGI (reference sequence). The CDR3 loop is CASSPTRDYNEQFF. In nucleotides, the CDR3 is TGTGCCAGCAGCCCCACGCGGGACTACAATGAGCAGTTCTTC.

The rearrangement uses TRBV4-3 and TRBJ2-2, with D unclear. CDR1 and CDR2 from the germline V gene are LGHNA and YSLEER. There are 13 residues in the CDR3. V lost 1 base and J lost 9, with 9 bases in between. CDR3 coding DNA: TGCGCCAGCAGCCAAGGAGAATTCAGGGAGCTGTTTTTT. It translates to CASSQGEFRELFF.

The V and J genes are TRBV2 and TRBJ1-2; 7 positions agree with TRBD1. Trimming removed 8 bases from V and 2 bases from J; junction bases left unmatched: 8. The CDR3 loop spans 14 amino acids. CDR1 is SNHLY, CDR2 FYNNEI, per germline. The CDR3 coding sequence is TGTGCCAGCGCCGGGGACAGAACCAACTATGGCTACACCTTC. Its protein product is CASAGDRTNYGYTF.

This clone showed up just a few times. CDR3 amino acids: CAWSYGGGGGQPQHF. The CDR3 DNA reads TGTGCCTGGAGTTATGGGGGAGGGGGAGGTCAGCCCCAGCATTTT. This chain joins TRBV30 and TRBJ1-5, with TRBD1 as a possible D gene (6 bases). The CDR3 loop spans 15 amino acids. Germline loops: CDR1 GTSNPN, CDR2 SVGIG (reference sequence). Trimming left V 2 bases short and J 6 bases short, with 17 bases between.

The DNA for the CDR3 is TGCGCCAGCAGGGGGACAGAAAATAACTATGGCTACACCTTC. This codes for CASRGTENNYGYTF. J is TRBJ1-2 and V is TRBV4-1, with 7 bases matching TRBD1. The V segment lost 6 bases and the J segment 1 base; nucleotides outside the gene matches: 5. CDR1 is MGHRA, CDR2 YSYEKL, per germline. CDR3 length: 14 amino acids.

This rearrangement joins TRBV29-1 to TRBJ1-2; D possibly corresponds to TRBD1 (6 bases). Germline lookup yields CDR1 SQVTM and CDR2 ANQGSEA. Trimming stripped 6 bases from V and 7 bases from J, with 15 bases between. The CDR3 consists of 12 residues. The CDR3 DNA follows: TGCAGCGTCCTCGGGGGGCTCGGTGGCTACACCTTC. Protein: CSVLGGLGGYTF.

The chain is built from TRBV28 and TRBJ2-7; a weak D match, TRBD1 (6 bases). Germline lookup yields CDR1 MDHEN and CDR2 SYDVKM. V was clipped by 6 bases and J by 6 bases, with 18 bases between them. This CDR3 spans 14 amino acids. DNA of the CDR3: TGTGCCAGCAGCTCTTCGACAGTAGGGGGCGAGCAGTACGTC. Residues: CASSSSTVGGEQYV.

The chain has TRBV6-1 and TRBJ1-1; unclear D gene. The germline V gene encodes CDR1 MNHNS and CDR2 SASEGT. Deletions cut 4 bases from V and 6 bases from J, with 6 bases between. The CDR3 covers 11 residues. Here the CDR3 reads CASSGLAEAFF. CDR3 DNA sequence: TGTGCCAGCAGTGGGCTAGCTGAAGCTTTCTTT.

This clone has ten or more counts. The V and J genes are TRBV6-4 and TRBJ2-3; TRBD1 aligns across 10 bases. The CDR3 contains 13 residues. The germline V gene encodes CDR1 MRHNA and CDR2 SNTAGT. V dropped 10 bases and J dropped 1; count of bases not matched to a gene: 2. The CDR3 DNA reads TGTGCCACCGGGACAGGGGGCACAGATACGCAGTATTTT. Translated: CATGTGGTDTQYF.